These 9 T cell receptor beta chains share one sample of origin, sequenced in a study of T cell repertoires in cytomegalovirus infection. MiXCR, run by TCRdb on the reads, gives a single entry per CDR3 protein. The table shows around 740,000 distinct CDR3 sequences, with less than 40% occurring only once. The source material was PBMCs. The receptor set was obtained from a human donor in good health (CMV status not recorded). Some clones in this sample may be carry-over from other donors' samples.

At least ten counts were recorded for this clonotype. This chain joins TRBV28 and TRBJ1-4; no definite D call. Germline V gene sequence: CDR1 MDHEN, CDR2 SYDVKM. The V gene lost 6 bases and the J gene lost 5 bases, with 4 bases spanning the gap. CDR3 length equals 11 residues. In DNA form, the CDR3 reads TGTGCCAGCAGGCGGAATGAAAAACTGTTTTTT. Translated, it gives CASRRNEKLFF.

This sequence joins TRBV6-8 and TRBJ1-3; 8 nucleotides match TRBD1. V lost 0 bases to trimming and J lost 8 bases; unmatched junction nucleotides: 9. Germline V gene lookup returns CDR1 MNHGY and CDR2 SAAAGT. The CDR3 extends over 16 amino acids. The CDR3 region is CASSYSASGGADTIYF. The CDR3 nucleotides are TGTGCCAGCAGTTACTCGGCGTCAGGGGGCGCGGACACCATATATTTT.

This clonotype was counted once. The chain recombines TRBV5-5 with TRBJ2-5; 8 bases align to TRBD1. Losses at the gene ends were 3 bases for V and 1 base for J; bases not matched to a gene: 11. Germline loops: CDR1 SGHKS, CDR2 YYEKEE (reference sequence). This CDR3 comprises 17 residues. CDR3 sequence: CASSWGSDRDSQETQYF. In DNA form, the CDR3 reads TGTGCCAGCAGCTGGGGCTCGGACAGGGACAGCCAAGAGACCCAGTACTTC. The full variable domain, in which reference TRBV5-5 and TRBJ2-5 provide the parts outside the CDR3, is DAGVTQSPTHLIKTRGQQVTLRCSPISGHKSVSWYQQVLGQGPQFIFQYYEKEERGRGNFPDRFSARQFPNYSSELNVNALLLGDSALYLCASSWGSDRDSQETQYFGPGTRLLVL.

This clonotype has only a few counts. The J gene is TRBJ2-3, the V gene TRBV7-3, with D perhaps TRBD2 (5 bases). The length of the CDR3 is 13 residues. Trimming cost V 4 bases and J 6 bases, with 11 bases left between them. Germline CDR1 is SGHTA and CDR2 is FQGTGA. CDR3 DNA: TGTGCCAGCAGCTCGTCGCCGGGGGATACGCAGTATTTT. Its protein is CASSSSPGDTQYF. The full variable domain, in which reference TRBV7-3 and TRBJ2-3 provide the parts outside the CDR3, is GAGVSQTPSNKVTEKGKYVELRCDPISGHTALYWYRQSLGQGPEFLIYFQGTGAADDSGLPNDRFFAVRPEGSVSTLKIQRTERGDSAVYLCASSSSPGDTQYFGPGTRLTVL.

V is TRBV19 and J is TRBJ2-1; 10 positions agree with TRBD2. The germline V gene has CDR1 LNHDA and CDR2 SQIVND (reference sequence). The length of the CDR3 is 17 residues. V shed 6 bases and J 4 bases; nucleotides not matched to a gene: 12. CDR3 bases: TGTGCCAGTAGACTGATGCACCGGACTAGCGGATACAATGAGCAGTTCTTC. Its translation is CASRLMHRTSGYNEQFF.

This clonotype was picked up a small number of times. The chain joins TRBV5-5 to TRBJ1-2; 8 positions match TRBD1. This CDR3 spans 15 amino acids. V lost 0 bases and J lost 0; bases outside the gene matches: 1. Germline V gene data show CDR1 as SGHKS and CDR2 as YYEKEE (reference sequence). CDR3 in DNA: TGTGCCAGCAGCTTGGGACAGGGGTCTAACTATGGCTACACCTTC. Residues: CASSLGQGSNYGYTF.

This clonotype was detected only a few times. The chain links TRBV10-3 to TRBJ2-7; 7 bases are shared with TRBD1. CDR1 is ENHRY and CDR2 is SYGVKD in the germline V gene. The CDR3 covers 13 residues. V shed 6 bases, J shed 3 bases, and the junction held 5 bases outside the gene matches. The CDR3 region is CAIRTGQFYEQYF. The CDR3 region has the DNA TGTGCCATCAGGACGGGACAGTTCTACGAGCAGTACTTC.

This chain uses TRBV30 with TRBJ2-3, with 7 bases aligning to TRBD2. V lost 2 bases, J lost 5 bases, and 10 bases stayed unmatched. CDR3 length: 15 residues. Germline lookup yields CDR1 GTSNPN and CDR2 SVGIG (reference sequence). CDR3 sequence (DNA): TGTGCCTGGAGTACCGGGACGACGGGGGGAGATACGCAGTATTTT. This sequence encodes CAWSTGTTGGDTQYF.

The chain joins TRBV25-1 to TRBJ1-4; D is uncertain. The V gene's germline CDR1 is MGHDK and CDR2 SYGVNS. The germline V and J ends were trimmed by 3 bases and 0 bases, with 11 bases remaining between them. CDR3 size: 16 residues. DNA for the CDR3: TGTGCCAGCAGTGATGGCTCGCGGGCAACTAATGAAAAACTGTTTTTT. As protein: CASSDGSRATNEKLFF.